The TCR beta chain described here comes from a study of blood T cell repertoires in COVID-19. Looking at the study overall: COVID-19 samples, acute and convalescent, were from the United States, Italy and Spain.

The length of the CDR3 is 17 residues. From germline, CDR1 is MGHRA and CDR2 YSYEKL. V trimming: 1 base; J trimming: 0 bases; junction bases outside the gene matches: 4. As handled by the study authors: Cell counts per sample came from amplifying reference gene primers. Repertoires were generated with immunoSEQ multiplex PCR, while TCRdb's copy carries only in-frame clones and drops some. The DNA gave D and trimming, while V, J and clone size come from that table. The repertoire holds over 250,000 clones, with 83% as singletons. The receptor was isolated from a woman aged 45-59 years who had recovered from COVID-19. This chain links TRBV4-1 with TRBJ2-7; 12 bases are shared with TRBD2. Sequenced: peripheral blood. The CDR3 DNA is TGCGCCAGCAGCCAAGTTCAGACTAGCGGGGGCTCCTACGAGCAGTACTTC. Protein sequence: CASSQVQTSGGSYEQYF.